This T cell receptor (beta chain) emerged from a study of blood T cell repertoires in COVID-19. Germline CDR1 is SGHTA and CDR2 is FQGNSA. The CDR3 length is 15 residues. Trimming shortened V by 2 bases and J by 4 bases, and 14 bases separated the two germline ends. Clones were sequenced by immunoSEQ multiplex PCR, and TCRdb holds only the in-frame ones, with some missing. The sample consists of fewer than 300,000 clones, approximately 89% of them appearing once. This clonotype originated in a woman aged 30 to 39 with COVID-19, enrolled during active disease. This chain connects TRBV7-2 to TRBJ1-2, with D possibly being TRBD1 (6 bases). Sequenced material: peripheral blood. The CDR3 region is CASSLFTQGGYGYTF. As DNA, the CDR3 is TGTGCCAGCAGCTTATTCACACAGGGTGGCTATGGCTACACCTTC.